The 31 T cell receptor beta chains below come from one sample, sequenced in a study of T cell clones after liver transplantation. Some clones are missing from TCRdb's copy, which holds only in-frame ones; the method was immunoSEQ multiplex PCR. The profile shows 50,000 to 70,000 clones, approximately 70% of them singletons. Sample: CD4+ T cells from blood, taken at the approximately 16-month timepoint. The receptors originated from a human patient who received a liver transplant. Some T cells may trace back to the graft donor.

In regard to this clone: A much larger clone lies one base from this, so it may be a read error. In the same sample, other DNA sequences code for this CDR3. This chain uses TRBV28 with TRBJ1-4; a possible D gene is TRBD1 (5 bases). The CDR3 extends over 14 amino acids. V lost 3 bases and J lost 7, with 12 bases in between. The germline V gene has CDR1 MDHEN and CDR2 SYDVKM. CDR3 amino acids: CASSFGQGREKLFF. The CDR3 DNA follows: TGTGCCAGCAGTTTTGGTCAGGGCCGTGAAAAACTGTTTTTT.

The table lists this clone with a few counts. The chain has TRBV10-2 and TRBJ1-2, with D possibly matching TRBD1 (5 bases). Germline V gene data show CDR1 as WSHSY and CDR2 as SAAADI. Deletions cut 0 bases from V and 1 base from J, with 12 bases between. The CDR3 consists of 16 residues. CDR3 coding DNA: TGCGCCAGCAGTGAGTCGCCAGGGTCCCTTAACTATGGCTACACCTTC. Translating it yields CASSESPGSLNYGYTF.

The gene calls are TRBV18 and TRBJ2-7; a weak D match, TRBD2 (6 bases). From germline, CDR1 is KGHSH and CDR2 LQKENI. The CDR3 extends over 18 amino acids. V was clipped by 2 bases and J by 2 bases, with 22 bases between them. CDR3 region: CASSPGAAGSKGTYEQYF. CDR3 coding DNA: TGTGCCAGCTCACCAGGGGCGGCGGGGAGTAAAGGGACCTACGAGCAGTACTTC.

The rearrangement joins TRBV6-1 to TRBJ2-3; perhaps TRBD2 as D (6 bases). V was shortened by 7 bases and J by 1 base, with 15 bases between the two germline ends. CDR3 length: 15 amino acids. Looked up from germline, CDR1 is MNHNS and CDR2 is SASEGT. This chain's CDR3 is CASKGGTTGTDTQYF. In nucleotides, the CDR3 is TGTGCCAGCAAAGGCGGGACGACCGGCACAGATACGCAGTATTTT.

The genes are TRBV6-1 and TRBJ2-1; TRBD1 or TRBD2 may be the D gene (5 bases each). Germline V gene data show CDR1 as MNHNS and CDR2 as SASEGT. Deletions cut 1 base from V and 4 bases from J, with 14 bases between. The length of the CDR3 is 16 residues. CDR3: CASSEGWGTAYNEQFF. The CDR3 region has the DNA TGTGCCAGCAGTGAAGGGTGGGGGACGGCTTACAATGAGCAGTTCTTC.

The chain links TRBV11-2 to TRBJ1-1; D gene ambiguous. V was clipped by 1 base and J by 4 bases, with 13 bases between them. CDR3 length: 15 residues. Germline values: CDR1 SGHAT, CDR2 FQNNGV. CDR3 bases: TGTGCCAGCAGCTTAGTCAATGGTTTTGTCACTGAAGCTTTCTTT. Translation gives CASSLVNGFVTEAFF.

The J gene is TRBJ2-2, the V gene TRBV7-6, with TRBD2 matching over 8 bases. The junction had 4 bases not matched to a gene; V was cut back by 1 base and J by 0 bases. The germline CDR1 and CDR2 sequences are SGHVS and FNYEAQ. The CDR3 contains 17 residues. The CDR3 DNA reads TGTGCCAGCAGCTTAGTCCAGCGGGGGTCGAACACCGGGGAGCTGTTTTTT. This codes for CASSLVQRGSNTGELFF.

This chain links TRBV6-5 with TRBJ1-5; D is unclear. The CDR3 covers 12 residues. Trimming cost V 6 bases and J 6 bases, with 9 bases left between them. Per the germline V gene, CDR1 is MNHEY and CDR2 is SVGAGI. The CDR3, as DNA: TGTGCCAGCAGGAGCCCGGGTCAGCCCCAGCATTTT. This codes for CASRSPGQPQHF.

This chain's CDR3 is CASTTRQGNYGYTF. The CDR3 DNA is TGTGCCAGCACCACACGACAGGGGAACTATGGCTACACCTTC. The chain is built from TRBV6-5 and TRBJ1-2, with 8 bases aligning to TRBD1. Germline values: CDR1 MNHEY, CDR2 SVGAGI. The CDR3 contains 14 residues. The trim removed 7 bases at V and 2 bases at J, leaving 6 bases unmatched.

This chain joins TRBV19 and TRBJ1-4; TRBD1 aligns across 7 bases. V lost 4 bases, J lost 4 bases, and 6 bases stayed unmatched. Germline-derived CDR1 and CDR2 are LNHDA and SQIVND (reference sequence). The CDR3 contains 15 residues. The CDR3 sequence is CASSRGTVSNEKLFF. CDR3 in DNA: TGTGCCAGTAGTAGGGGGACAGTCAGTAATGAAAAACTGTTTTTT.

The V call is TRBV6-1, the J call TRBJ2-3; D might be TRBD1 or TRBD2, each matching 5 bases. V was clipped by 1 base and J by 8 bases, with 10 bases between them. Germline CDR1 reads MNHNS; CDR2 reads SASEGT. The CDR3 is made up of 13 amino acids. CDR3 amino acids: CASSEERGATQYF. In DNA, the CDR3 is TGTGCCAGCAGTGAAGAACGAGGGGCTACGCAGTATTTT.

The chain employs TRBV11-2 and TRBJ2-5; D perhaps matches TRBD1 (6 bases). There are 15 residues in the CDR3. The V and J ends lost 5 bases and 6 bases respectively, with 19 bases between them. Per germline, CDR1 SGHAT and CDR2 FQNNGV. The CDR3 nucleotides are TGTGCCAGCAGCCCCCTGGGGGCCGCCAGACAGACCCAGTACTTC. Its protein product is CASSPLGAARQTQYF.

The CDR3 reads CAWGDTGESGQLFF. The CDR3 DNA sequence: TGTGCCTGGGGGGACACAGGCGAATCGGGGCAACTGTTTTTT. The chain joins TRBV30 to TRBJ1-4; D may be TRBD1 (6 bases). The V and J ends lost 5 bases and 12 bases respectively, with 22 bases between them. The CDR3 contains 14 residues. CDR1 GTSNPN and CDR2 SVGIG come from the germline V gene (reference sequence).

This clone showed up just a few times. The J gene is TRBJ2-4, the V gene TRBV6-1, with 10 bases matching TRBD2. There are 15 residues in the CDR3. CDR1 is MNHNS, CDR2 SASEGT, per germline. The V and J ends lost 7 bases and 4 bases, in that order; junction bases with no gene match: 7. The CDR3: CASNNQAGGKNIQYF. The DNA for the CDR3 is TGTGCCAGCAACAACCAAGCGGGGGGGAAAAACATTCAGTACTTC.

The chain has TRBV5-1 and TRBJ1-1; D is unresolved. The CDR3 extends over 13 amino acids. Per the germline V gene, CDR1 is SGHRS and CDR2 is YFSETQ. V lost 3 bases and J lost 4, with 10 bases in between. This CDR3 is CASSSMAGTEAFF. The CDR3 bases are TGCGCCAGCAGCTCGATGGCGGGCACTGAAGCTTTCTTT.

This rearrangement joins TRBV7-9 to TRBJ2-1; no reliable D call. The CDR3 spans 12 residues. Germline V gene sequence: CDR1 SEHNR, CDR2 FQNEAQ (reference sequence). Between the trimmed V and J ends, which lost 5 bases and 8 bases, there was a span of 10 bases. The CDR3 DNA is TGTGCCAGCAGCCACCGCTTTGATGAGCAGTTCTTC. Protein product: CASSHRFDEQFF. Combining the CDR3 with reference TRBV7-9 and TRBJ2-1 gives the whole variable domain DTGVSQNPRHKITKRGQNVTFRCDPISEHNRLYWYRQTLGQGPEFLTYFQNEAQLEKSRLLSDRFSAERPKGSFSTLEIQRTEQGDSAMYLCASSHRFDEQFFGPGTRLTVL.

The chain is built from TRBV13 and TRBJ2-4; D is undetermined. Trimming took off 2 bases at V and 0 bases at J, with 14 bases between the two ends. Germline V CDR1 and CDR2: PRHDT, FYEKMQ (reference sequence). The CDR3 covers 17 residues. CDR3 loop: CASSLSVGKLAKNIQYF. The CDR3 DNA is TGTGCCAGCAGCTTATCGGTAGGAAAATTAGCCAAAAACATTCAGTACTTC. The full variable domain, in which reference TRBV13 and TRBJ2-4 provide the parts outside the CDR3, is AAGVIQSPRHLIKEKRETATLKCYPIPRHDTVYWYQQGPGQDPQFLISFYEKMQSDKGSIPDRFSAQQFSDYHSELNMSSLELGDSALYFCASSLSVGKLAKNIQYFGAGTRLSVL.

The chain carries TRBV6-5 and TRBJ2-1; D is uncertain. Per the germline V gene, CDR1 is MNHEY and CDR2 is SVGAGI. This CDR3 comprises 14 residues. Trimming removed 7 bases at V and 9 bases at J, with 19 bases between. The CDR3 nucleotides are TGTGCCAGCAAAAAATCTGTGGATTTCGGTGAGCAGTTCTTC. It specifies CASKKSVDFGEQFF.

This sequence joins TRBV29-1 and TRBJ2-5; the match to TRBD1 covers 10 bases. V lost 6 bases and J lost 4; bases outside the gene matches: 2. Germline CDR1 is SQVTM and CDR2 is ANQGSEA. The CDR3 is made up of 12 amino acids. CDR3 DNA: TGCAGCGTGGACAGGGGGTCAGAGACCCAGTACTTC. It translates to CSVDRGSETQYF.

This chain joins TRBV5-4 and TRBJ1-1; the D is unclear. V gave up 5 bases and J gave up 0 bases, with 8 bases separating them. The germline V gene encodes CDR1 SGHNT and CDR2 YYREEE (reference sequence). CDR3 length: 13 amino acids. The CDR3 sequence: CASRTDLNTEAFF. The CDR3 DNA is TGTGCCAGCAGGACTGACTTGAACACTGAAGCTTTCTTT. Supplemented by reference TRBV5-4 and TRBJ1-1, the full variable domain reads ETGVTQSPTHLIKTRGQQVTLRCSSQSGHNTVSWYQQALGQGPQFIFQYYREEENGRGNFPPRFSGLQFPNYSSELNVNALELDDSALYLCASRTDLNTEAFFGQGTRLTVV.

The chain has TRBV7-9 and TRBJ1-6, with D unresolved. The CDR3 sequence is 15 residues long. Trimming shortened V by 2 bases and J by 4 bases, and 9 bases separated the two germline ends. From germline, CDR1 is SEHNR and CDR2 FQNEAQ (reference sequence). The CDR3 DNA reads as TGTGCCAGCAGCTTATCGGCAGCTTATAATTCACCCCTCCACTTT. Protein: CASSLSAAYNSPLHF.

This clone was seen a single time. The chain has TRBV11-3 and TRBJ2-3; D uncertain. The CDR3 length is 11 residues. The germline V gene encodes CDR1 SGHNT and CDR2 YENEEA. V shed 5 bases and J shed 4 bases, with 4 bases lying between them. CDR3: CASSRADTQYF. The CDR3 DNA is TGTGCCAGCAGCCGGGCAGATACGCAGTATTTT.

The J gene is TRBJ1-4, the V gene TRBV14; weak D call: TRBD1 (6 bases). Per the germline V gene, CDR1 is SGHDN and CDR2 is FVKESK. Trimming removed 2 bases from V and 10 bases from J, with 14 bases in between. There are 14 residues in the CDR3. As DNA, the CDR3 is TGTGCCAGCAGCCAATTATCTTTACAGGGAAAACTGTTTTTT. The encoded protein is CASSQLSLQGKLFF.

This clone showed up just a few times. This chain joins TRBV28 and TRBJ2-4; D possibly corresponds to TRBD1 (6 bases). Germline V gives CDR1 MDHEN, CDR2 SYDVKM. CDR3 length equals 15 residues. Trimming cost V 7 bases and J 1 base, with 14 bases left between them. CDR3 sequence reads: CASTPSQGAKNIQYF. Here the CDR3 DNA reads TGTGCCAGCACGCCGAGTCAGGGGGCCAAAAACATTCAGTACTTC.

The chain uses TRBV7-2 and TRBJ1-3; D gene unclear. There are 14 residues in the CDR3. Trimming left V 5 bases short and J 0 bases short, with 8 bases between. CDR1 SGHTA and CDR2 FQGNSA come from the germline V gene. CDR3 coding DNA: TGTGCCAGCAGCAGTGGGGTCTCTGGAAACACCATATATTTT. Translated: CASSSGVSGNTIYF.

V is TRBV30 and J is TRBJ2-1; 9 bases line up with TRBD2. CDR1 is GTSNPN and CDR2 is SVGIG in the germline V gene (reference sequence). The CDR3 has 16 residues. V gave up 0 bases and J gave up 2 bases; unmatched junction bases: 5. CDR3 coding DNA: TGTGCCTGGAGTGTGGGCGGGAGGGCCCCCTACAATGAGCAGTTCTTC. This gives the protein CAWSVGGRAPYNEQFF.

The genes are TRBV5-4 and TRBJ2-3; a weak D match, TRBD2 (6 bases). The germline gives CDR1 SGHNT, CDR2 YYREEE (reference sequence). The CDR3 spans 14 residues. Deletions cut 2 bases from V and 6 bases from J, with 13 bases between. CDR3: CASSFAGKSDTQYF. CDR3 nucleotide sequence: TGTGCCAGCAGCTTCGCGGGAAAGTCTGATACGCAGTATTTT.

This CDR3 is CASSYEDGSNQPQHF. In DNA, the CDR3 is TGTGCCAGCAGTTATGAGGACGGATCTAATCAGCCCCAGCATTTT. The chain uses TRBV6-6 and TRBJ1-5; no clear D gene. The V gene lost 3 bases and the J gene lost 4 bases, with 13 bases spanning the gap. Germline CDR1 is MNHNY and CDR2 is SVGAGI (reference sequence). This CDR3 spans 15 amino acids.

This chain joins TRBV7-9 and TRBJ2-3; maybe TRBD2 (6 bases). The ends were cut back, 2 bases at V and 6 bases at J, with 12 bases in the middle. The germline gives CDR1 SEHNR, CDR2 FQNEAQ (reference sequence). This CDR3 is 14 amino acids long. The CDR3 sequence is CASSLMGGEDTQYF. For the CDR3, the DNA is TGTGCCAGCAGCTTAATGGGGGGAGAGGATACGCAGTATTTT.

The chain carries TRBV7-2 and TRBJ2-3, with a tentative D call TRBD2 (5 bases). Trimming shortened V by 1 base and J by 1 base, and 12 bases separated the two germline ends. Germline CDR1 SGHTA, CDR2 FQGNSA. This CDR3 region has 16 residues. In DNA, the CDR3 is TGTGCCAGCAGCTTAGTTCTAGCCGCCGGCACAGATACGCAGTATTTT. Protein sequence: CASSLVLAAGTDTQYF.

The chain combines TRBV19 with TRBJ1-5, with D possibly being TRBD1 (5 bases). With 4 bases removed from V and 6 bases from J, the gap between germline ends came to 10 bases. CDR1 LNHDA and CDR2 SQIVND come from the germline V gene (reference sequence). This CDR3 is built from 13 residues. CDR3 protein: CASSSDSRQPQHF. DNA of the CDR3: TGTGCCAGTAGTAGCGACAGCCGTCAGCCCCAGCATTTT.